The 32 T cell receptor beta chains listed next were all sequenced from one sample in a study of T cells in Graves' hyperthyroidism and ophthalmopathy. RNA transcripts gave rise to amplified TCR beta CDR3 regions. First-round RT-PCR targeting the TCR CDR3 was performed with the HTBI primer set. TCRdb reprocessed the multiplex PCR reads with MiXCR, giving one entry per CDR3 protein. In the table there are 300,000 to 400,000 distinct CDR3 sequences, approximately 13% of which are singletons. The material sequenced was blood. These receptors were collected from a woman aged 18-35 years with Graves' hyperthyroidism.

The sample holds a few counts of this clonotype. The chain carries TRBV9 and TRBJ2-7; 8 nucleotides line up with TRBD2. V was clipped by 1 base and J by 6 bases; unmatched bases: 6. Germline V gene lookup returns CDR1 SGDLS and CDR2 YYNGEE. This CDR3 region has 14 residues. The CDR3, as DNA: TGTGCCAGCAGCGTAAGTCGGGAGGGCCGCGAGCAGTACTTC. It yields the protein CASSVSREGREQYF.

The chain employs TRBV19 and TRBJ2-3; D remains ambiguous. The CDR3 covers 12 residues. V was clipped by 6 bases and J by 5 bases, with 9 bases between them. The germline V gene has CDR1 LNHDA and CDR2 SQIVND (reference sequence). CDR3 nucleotide sequence: TGTGCCAGTAGCTCTCGGATAGATACGCAGTATTTT. This encodes CASSSRIDTQYF.

This clonotype appeared many times. CDR3 residues: CASSLSDNQPQHF. DNA for the CDR3: TGTGCCAGCAGCCTCTCGGACAATCAGCCCCAGCATTTT. The V and J genes are TRBV11-2 and TRBJ1-5; no reliable D call. CDR1 is SGHAT and CDR2 is FQNNGV in the germline V gene. V lost 5 bases and J 3 bases, leaving 8 bases between the germline ends. The CDR3 covers 13 residues. Full variable domain (remainder filled in from reference TRBV11-2 and TRBJ1-5): EAGVAQSPRYKIIEKRQSVAFWCNPISGHATLYWYQQILGQGPKLLIQFQNNGVVDDSQLPKDRFSAERLKGVDSTLKIQPAKLEDSAVYLCASSLSDNQPQHFGDGTRLSIL.

The rearrangement joins TRBV5-6 to TRBJ1-2; the D is unclear. The CDR3 runs 10 residues. Germline assignment: CDR1 SGHDT and CDR2 YYEEEE. The V gene lost 4 bases and the J gene lost 8 bases, with 6 bases spanning the gap. The chain's CDR3 is CASSNPGYTF. In DNA form, the CDR3 reads TGTGCCAGCAGCAACCCCGGCTACACCTTC. The full variable domain, rest sourced from reference TRBV5-6 and TRBJ1-2, is DAGVTQSPTHLIKTRGQQVTLRCSPKSGHDTVSWYQQALGQGPQFIFQYYEEEERQRGNFPDRFSGHQFPNYSSELNVNALLLGDSALYLCASSNPGYTFGSGTRLTVV.

A few counts support this clonotype. The CDR3 nucleotides read TGCGCCAGCAGCTGGGGCCCGACGGTTAATCAGCCCCAGCATTTT. Residues: CASSWGPTVNQPQHF. V and J are TRBV5-1 and TRBJ1-5; a weak D match, TRBD1 (5 bases). V lost 3 bases and J 4 bases, leaving 14 bases between the germline ends. CDR3 length: 15 amino acids. Germline V CDR1 and CDR2: SGHRS, YFSETQ.

This clonotype was seen ten or more times. The gene calls are TRBV28 and TRBJ1-5; D unclear. The CDR3 runs to 13 residues. From germline, CDR1 is MDHEN and CDR2 SYDVKM. V was cut by 4 bases and J by 7 bases, with 11 bases left in between. CDR3 DNA: TGTGCCAGCAGTTGGGAGGGTGGACAGCCCCAGCATTTT. This sequence encodes CASSWEGGQPQHF.

This clonotype has at least ten counts. The chain carries TRBV11-3 and TRBJ2-5; 9 bases agree with TRBD2. The trim removed 5 bases at V and 1 base at J, leaving 8 bases unmatched. Germline V gene data show CDR1 as SGHNT and CDR2 as YENEEA. The CDR3 consists of 16 residues. The CDR3 sequence is CASSPGSGGPQETQYF. The DNA for the CDR3 is TGTGCCAGCAGCCCGGGGAGCGGGGGGCCCCAAGAGACCCAGTACTTC.

This clonotype was seen ten or more times. The chain is built from TRBV4-1 and TRBJ2-3; D uncertain. This CDR3 spans 15 amino acids. Trimming cost V 0 bases and J 2 bases, with 9 bases left between them. Per the germline V gene, CDR1 is MGHRA and CDR2 is YSYEKL. CDR3 protein: CASSQDRVYTDTQYF. The CDR3 DNA is TGCGCCAGCAGCCAAGATCGTGTCTACACAGATACGCAGTATTTT.

The chain links TRBV28 to TRBJ2-7; perhaps D is TRBD1 or TRBD2 (5 bases each). Trimming shortened V by 7 bases and J by 1 base, and 17 bases separated the two germline ends. The germline CDR1 and CDR2 sequences are MDHEN and SYDVKM. This CDR3 comprises 15 residues. DNA for the CDR3: TGTGCCAGCACCGCACCCGGGGACGGATCCTACGAGCAGTACTTC. This codes for CASTAPGDGSYEQYF.

This clonotype was detected only a few times. A much larger clone is a single base away; this may be a read error. This chain joins TRBV15 and TRBJ2-1, with 10 bases that match TRBD2. V trimming: 1 base; J trimming: 7 bases; junction bases outside the gene matches: 7. There are 16 residues in the CDR3. CDR1 is LNHNV and CDR2 is YYDKDF in the germline V gene (reference sequence). The CDR3 region has the DNA TGTGCCACCAGCAGAGTCCCTAGCGGGAGCACAAATGAGCAGTTCTTC. Translated: CATSRVPSGSTNEQFF.

This clonotype occurred many times. The chain is built from TRBV11-2 and TRBJ1-2; D may be TRBD1 (6 bases). Per germline, CDR1 SGHAT and CDR2 FQNNGV. CDR3 size: 15 residues. Between the trimmed V and J ends, which lost 7 bases and 4 bases, there was a span of 19 bases. The CDR3 sequence is CASTNVRDTVYGYTF. The CDR3 DNA reads TGTGCCAGCACCAATGTCCGGGACACAGTCTATGGCTACACCTTC.

At least ten counts were recorded for this clonotype. This chain uses TRBV13 with TRBJ2-7; 7 nucleotides line up with TRBD1. The CDR3 is made up of 13 amino acids. Germline V gene lookup returns CDR1 PRHDT and CDR2 FYEKMQ (reference sequence). V was clipped by 0 bases and J by 6 bases; unmatched bases: 2. The CDR3 protein is CASSLGQGIEQYF. CDR3 nucleotide sequence: TGTGCCAGCAGCTTAGGACAGGGGATCGAGCAGTACTTC.

Many counts were recorded for this clonotype. Written as DNA, the CDR3 is TGTGCCAGCAGTGAAAGACAGGGACCCCCCTACGAGCAGTACTTC. The encoded protein is CASSERQGPPYEQYF. This chain joins TRBV6-1 and TRBJ2-7, with 7 bases aligning to TRBD1. Germline values: CDR1 MNHNS, CDR2 SASEGT. V shed 2 bases, J shed 2 bases, and the junction held 6 bases outside the gene matches. The CDR3 has 15 residues.

This clonotype was seen at least ten times. V is TRBV2 and J is TRBJ1-2; D not resolved. The germline V gene has CDR1 SNHLY and CDR2 FYNNEI. V lost 5 bases, J lost 8 bases, and 21 bases lay in between. The CDR3 length is 15 residues. The CDR3 DNA reads as TGTGCCAGCAGTCCCCGTATTGTGGTGACGGAAGGCTACACCTTC. Amino acids: CASSPRIVVTEGYTF.

This clonotype was observed many times. The chain links TRBV2 to TRBJ1-4, with TRBD1 as a possible D gene (5 bases). The CDR3 has 14 amino acids. Trimming cost V 7 bases and J 4 bases, with 13 bases left between them. Germline-derived CDR1 and CDR2 are SNHLY and FYNNEI. The CDR3 spells CASTRDGDNEKLFF. Here the CDR3 DNA reads TGTGCCAGCACCCGGGACGGTGATAATGAAAAACTGTTTTTT.

At least ten counts were recorded for this clonotype. The chain recombines TRBV7-8 with TRBJ2-1; D uncertain. CDR1 is SGHVS and CDR2 is FQNEAQ in the germline V gene. V was trimmed by 4 bases and J by 4 bases, leaving 8 bases between them. The CDR3 contains 13 residues. CDR3 DNA: TGTGCCAGCAGCTACGACGGTTACAATGAGCAGTTCTTC. Its translation: CASSYDGYNEQFF. The whole variable domain, remainder taken from reference TRBV7-8 and TRBJ2-1, is GAGVSQSPRYKVAKRGQDVALRCDPISGHVSLFWYQQALGQGPEFLTYFQNEAQLDKSGLPSDRFFAERPEGSVSTLKIQRTQQEDSAVYLCASSYDGYNEQFFGPGTRLTVL.

This clonotype has just a few counts. The chain is built from TRBV13 and TRBJ2-1, with D maybe TRBD1 (5 bases). The CDR3 runs 15 residues. Between the trimmed V and J ends, which lost 0 bases and 9 bases, there was a span of 15 bases. Looked up from germline, CDR1 is PRHDT and CDR2 is FYEKMQ (reference sequence). The CDR3 protein is CASSLGTARVAEQFF. CDR3 DNA: TGTGCCAGCAGCTTAGGGACAGCCCGAGTTGCTGAGCAGTTCTTC.

This clonotype has just a few counts. The V gene is TRBV19, the J gene TRBJ2-3, with TRBD2 as a possible D gene (6 bases). The CDR3 totals 13 residues. Germline lookup yields CDR1 LNHDA and CDR2 SQIVND (reference sequence). Trimming took off 6 bases at V and 3 bases at J, with 10 bases between the two ends. The CDR3 region is CASSPGDTDTQYF. The DNA for the CDR3 is TGTGCCAGTAGCCCGGGGGATACAGATACGCAGTATTTT.

The chain employs TRBV4-1 and TRBJ1-4, with D maybe TRBD1 (6 bases). Germline CDR1 is MGHRA and CDR2 is YSYEKL. The length of the CDR3 is 13 residues. V was trimmed by 3 bases and J by 8 bases, leaving 10 bases between them. The DNA of the CDR3 is TGCGCCAGCAGCCAGGGGACACTCGAAAAACTGTTTTTT. Translation: CASSQGTLEKLFF.

This clonotype was counted ten times or more. Written as DNA, the CDR3 is TGTGCCACCCAGCCGAACGCAGGAGGGGTTTACAATGAGCAGTTCTTC. It yields the protein CATQPNAGGVYNEQFF. V usage is TRBV11-1 and J usage is TRBJ2-1; D perhaps matches TRBD2 (6 bases). Trimming removed 10 bases from V and 4 bases from J, with 23 bases in between. The CDR3 runs 16 residues. Germline V gives CDR1 SGHAT, CDR2 FQDESV (reference sequence).

The sample holds many counts of this clonotype. This chain uses TRBV7-8 with TRBJ2-7; 8 nucleotides line up with TRBD2. CDR3 size: 18 residues. V lost 2 bases, J lost 4 bases, and 16 bases stayed unmatched. Germline V gene sequence: CDR1 SGHVS, CDR2 FQNEAQ. In nucleotides, the CDR3 is TGTGCCAGCAGCTTAAACTTAGGGAGAAGCGGGAGATGGTACGAGCAGTACTTC. It encodes CASSLNLGRSGRWYEQYF.

As regards this clonotype: A much larger clone differs from this one at a single base, so this may be a read error. CDR3 nucleotides: TGTGCCGGCAGCGCCCCGGGACAGGGAAGGGAGACCCAGTACTTC. Translated: CAGSAPGQGRETQYF. This rearrangement joins TRBV2 to TRBJ2-5; 9 nucleotides line up with TRBD1. This CDR3 is built from 15 residues. Germline V gene data show CDR1 as SNHLY and CDR2 as FYNNEI.

Ten or more counts support this clonotype. This chain links TRBV11-3 with TRBJ2-1, with 10 bases identical to TRBD2. This CDR3 region has 17 residues. V dropped 5 bases and J dropped 9; count of bases not matched to a gene: 16. Germline V gene data show CDR1 as SGHNT and CDR2 as YENEEA. The CDR3 spells CASSQGRGTSVGGEQFF. CDR3 bases: TGTGCCAGCAGCCAAGGACGGGGGACTAGCGTGGGGGGTGAGCAGTTCTTC.

The J gene is TRBJ2-5, the V gene TRBV4-2, with a tentative D call TRBD2 (5 bases). The CDR3 is 14 residues long. The germline V gene has CDR1 LGHNA and CDR2 YNFKEQ. With 4 bases removed from V and 1 base from J, the gap between germline ends came to 10 bases. CDR3 sequence reads: CASSLPGIQETQYF. The CDR3 DNA reads TGTGCCAGCAGCCTGCCGGGGATCCAAGAGACCCAGTACTTC.

In this sample, this clonotype turned up a few times. The rearrangement joins TRBV28 to TRBJ2-7, with 10 positions matching TRBD1. The germline V gene has CDR1 MDHEN and CDR2 SYDVKM. V lost 7 bases, J lost 4 bases, and 10 bases stayed unmatched. The CDR3 length is 15 residues. The CDR3 bases are TGTGCCAGCACCGCCGCGGGACAGGGGCGTTACGAGCAGTACTTC. It specifies CASTAAGQGRYEQYF.

This clonotype was picked up many times. This chain uses TRBV28 with TRBJ1-1; weak D call: TRBD1 (5 bases). The ends were cut back, 6 bases at V and 11 bases at J, with 16 bases in the middle. CDR1 MDHEN and CDR2 SYDVKM come from the germline V gene. This CDR3 contains 12 residues. CDR3 amino acids: CASRIPGLGAFF. The CDR3 DNA sequence: TGTGCCAGCAGAATCCCAGGGCTGGGGGCTTTCTTT.

In its sample, this clonotype was seen many times. This chain joins TRBV2 and TRBJ1-5; TRBD1 agrees at 8 bases. Germline CDR1 and CDR2: SNHLY and FYNNEI. The length of the CDR3 is 15 residues. V trimming: 7 bases; J trimming: 2 bases; junction bases outside the gene matches: 7. DNA of the CDR3: TGTGCCAGCAATCCGGACAGGGAGGGCAATCAGCCCCAGCATTTT. It encodes CASNPDREGNQPQHF.

At least ten counts were recorded for this clonotype. V is TRBV11-2 and J is TRBJ1-2; 7 bases are shared with TRBD1. The germline V gene encodes CDR1 SGHAT and CDR2 FQNNGV. The CDR3 length is 14 residues. With 5 bases clipped from V and 4 bases from J, the junction kept 7 bases outside the gene matches. In nucleotides, the CDR3 is TGTGCCAGCAGCGTACCGACAGGGATCTATGGCTACACCTTC. This codes for CASSVPTGIYGYTF. The variable domain in full, with the rest retrieved from reference TRBV11-2 and TRBJ1-2, is EAGVAQSPRYKIIEKRQSVAFWCNPISGHATLYWYQQILGQGPKLLIQFQNNGVVDDSQLPKDRFSAERLKGVDSTLKIQPAKLEDSAVYLCASSVPTGIYGYTFGSGTRLTVV.

At least ten counts were recorded for this clonotype. The chain combines TRBV11-2 with TRBJ1-1; D gene unclear. Germline assignment: CDR1 SGHAT and CDR2 FQNNGV. V dropped 1 base and J dropped 4 bases, with 10 bases sitting between them. CDR3 size: 14 residues. This CDR3 is CASSLALPSTEAFF. In DNA form, the CDR3 reads TGTGCCAGCAGCTTAGCGTTGCCTAGCACTGAAGCTTTCTTT.

This clonotype appeared many times. V gene TRBV6-2 or TRBV6-3 combines with J gene TRBJ2-7; D uncertain. V was clipped by 5 bases and J by 3 bases, with 17 bases between them. This CDR3 has 15 residues. Germline V gives CDR1 MNHEY, CDR2 SVGEGT. The CDR3 spells CASSNPREASYEQYF. DNA for the CDR3: TGTGCCAGCAGTAACCCGAGAGAAGCCAGCTACGAGCAGTACTTC.

This clonotype was counted at least ten times. The chain recombines TRBV29-1 with TRBJ2-1; D ambiguous. V was clipped by 4 bases and J by 4 bases, with 14 bases between them. Germline CDR1 and CDR2: SQVTM and ANQGSEA. The CDR3 runs 14 residues. The CDR3 region has the DNA TGCAGCGTTGGAGCCGGCCCCCAATACAATGAGCAGTTCTTC. This codes for CSVGAGPQYNEQFF.

CDR3 in amino acids: CSAPPGPGASEAFF. In nucleotides, the CDR3 is TGCAGTGCGCCGCCCGGGCCAGGAGCCTCTGAAGCTTTCTTT. The chain uses TRBV20-1 and TRBJ1-1; D gene unclear. The V end lost 6 bases, the J end lost 6 bases, and 20 bases lay between the germline ends. CDR1 is DFQATT and CDR2 is SNEGSKA in the germline V gene (reference sequence). This CDR3 is 14 amino acids long.